The 31 T cell receptor beta chains below were found in one sample sequenced in a study of CD8 T cells in ankylosing spondylitis. TCRdb re-called the 5' RACE reads through MiXCR, storing one row per CDR3 protein. The table shows approximately 350,000 distinct CDR3 sequences, with more than 20% occurring only once. The sequencing input was blood, either unsorted or a sorted T cell fraction (not recorded which). Receptors were obtained from a male donor with ankylosing spondylitis or in good health (not recorded which).

This clonotype was seen more than once but under ten times. The J gene is TRBJ1-1, the V gene TRBV11-2; D perhaps matches TRBD1 (5 bases). Germline V gives CDR1 SGHAT, CDR2 FQNNGV. CDR3 length: 13 residues. With 5 bases removed from V and 7 bases from J, the gap between germline ends came to 14 bases. The CDR3 DNA follows: TGTGCCAGCAGCCAATTCGGGGGGGATGAAGCTTTCTTT. It encodes CASSQFGGDEAFF.

J is TRBJ2-1 and V is TRBV9; D might be TRBD2 (5 bases). V lost 7 bases, J lost 8 bases, and 19 bases lay in between. The CDR3 runs to 14 residues. In germline, CDR1 is SGDLS, CDR2 YYNGEE. This CDR3 reads CASSPGSAVYEQFF. For the CDR3, the DNA is TGTGCCAGCTCTCCGGGGAGCGCGGTGTATGAGCAGTTCTTC.

This chain uses TRBV9 with TRBJ2-5, with D possibly matching TRBD2 (6 bases). V was shortened by 0 bases and J by 5 bases, with 17 bases between the two germline ends. CDR1 and CDR2 from the germline V gene are SGDLS and YYNGEE. The CDR3 spans 16 residues. The CDR3 spells CASSVGWGDKGETQYF. The CDR3 DNA is TGTGCCAGCAGCGTAGGATGGGGGGATAAGGGCGAGACCCAGTACTTC.

This clonotype was picked up a small number of times. CDR3: CAWGEGAELFF. The CDR3 DNA follows: TGTGCCTGGGGGGAGGGTGCGGAGCTGTTTTTT. The chain recombines TRBV30 with TRBJ2-2; TRBD2 agrees at 7 bases. There are 11 residues in the CDR3. Germline values: CDR1 GTSNPN, CDR2 SVGIG (reference sequence). The V segment lost 5 bases and the J segment 10 bases; nucleotides outside the gene matches: 4. The whole variable domain, remainder taken from reference TRBV30 and TRBJ2-2, is SQTIHQWPATLVQPVGSPLSLECTVEGTSNPNLYWYRQAAGRGLQLLFYSVGIGQISSEVPQNLSASRPQDRQFILSSKKLLLSDSGFYLCAWGEGAELFFGEGSRLTVL.

There are a few counts of this clonotype. This chain links TRBV11-2 with TRBJ1-2, with TRBD1 matching 7 bases. The CDR3 contains 17 residues. V lost 2 bases, J lost 0 bases, and 9 bases stayed unmatched. The germline gives CDR1 SGHAT, CDR2 FQNNGV. This CDR3 is CASSLSLGGPPNYGYTF. For the CDR3, the DNA is TGTGCCAGCAGCTTAAGCCTAGGGGGCCCCCCTAACTATGGCTACACCTTC.

This clonotype was counted only a few times. This sequence joins TRBV29-1 and TRBJ2-7; D is perhaps TRBD1 or TRBD2 (5 bases each). V lost 6 bases to trimming and J lost 2 bases, with 11 bases between them. This CDR3 spans 12 amino acids. CDR1 and CDR2 (germline): SQVTM, ANQGSEA. The CDR3 here is CSVGTVAYEQYF. The CDR3 nucleotides read TGCAGCGTAGGGACGGTTGCCTACGAGCAGTACTTC.

V usage is TRBV27 and J usage is TRBJ2-7, with D tentatively TRBD1 (6 bases). Germline CDR1 is MNHEY and CDR2 is SMNVEV (reference sequence). Trimming cost V 2 bases and J 4 bases, with 18 bases left between them. The CDR3 extends over 16 amino acids. The CDR3 region has the DNA TGTGCCAGCAGTTTAACGGGCCCCATAGGGGGATACGAGCAGTACTTC. It specifies CASSLTGPIGGYEQYF.

The V gene is TRBV12-3 or TRBV12-4, the J gene TRBJ1-2, with a weak D call TRBD1 (6 bases). Trimming left V 3 bases short and J 3 bases short, with 11 bases between. The CDR3 consists of 14 residues. The CDR3 bases are TGTGCCAGCAGTTTCAGGGGACACGACTATGGCTACACCTTC. It encodes CASSFRGHDYGYTF.

The chain joins TRBV20-1 to TRBJ2-1, with 10 bases identical to TRBD2. There are 15 residues in the CDR3. V dropped 0 bases and J dropped 9; count of bases not matched to a gene: 8. Germline CDR1 reads DFQATT; CDR2 reads SNEGSKA (reference sequence). CDR3 sequence reads: CSARDLSGGAAEQFF. The DNA for the CDR3 is TGCAGTGCTAGAGATCTAAGCGGGGGGGCCGCTGAGCAGTTCTTC.

This clonotype occurred a few times. The chain links TRBV6-1 to TRBJ1-4; the D gene is possibly TRBD1 (5 bases). Trimming took off 5 bases at V and 7 bases at J, with 11 bases between the two ends. From germline, CDR1 is MNHNS and CDR2 SASEGT. The CDR3 is 13 residues long. The CDR3 here is CASSMGGTEKLFF. The CDR3 nucleotides read TGTGCCAGCAGTATGGGGGGGACTGAAAAACTGTTTTTT.

The V and J genes are TRBV29-1 and TRBJ2-7; TRBD1 matches at 8 bases. Trimming took 7 bases from V and 3 from J; bases not matched to a gene: 5. Germline V gives CDR1 SQVTM, CDR2 ANQGSEA. This CDR3 spans 12 amino acids. CDR3 residues: CSARTGFYEQYF. The CDR3 nucleotides read TGCAGCGCAAGGACAGGGTTCTACGAGCAGTACTTC.

The rearrangement links TRBV28 to TRBJ2-4; D is possibly TRBD1 (6 bases). V shed 3 bases and J shed 5 bases, with 8 bases lying between them. CDR3 length equals 13 residues. Per germline, CDR1 MDHEN and CDR2 SYDVKM. This CDR3 is CASSFEGENIQYF. The CDR3 region has the DNA TGTGCCAGCAGTTTCGAGGGGGAAAACATTCAGTACTTC.

The V call is TRBV9, the J call TRBJ2-1; D is possibly TRBD2 (5 bases). CDR1 is SGDLS, CDR2 YYNGEE, per germline. There are 16 residues in the CDR3. Trimming left V 4 bases short and J 4 bases short, with 18 bases between. The CDR3 nucleotides are TGTGCCAGCAGCCCGCGTGGTAGCGCCTTTTACAATGAGCAGTTCTTC. This sequence encodes CASSPRGSAFYNEQFF.

This chain connects TRBV29-1 to TRBJ2-7; D remains ambiguous. CDR1 and CDR2 (germline): SQVTM, ANQGSEA. The CDR3 runs 14 residues. Between the trimmed V and J ends, which lost 0 bases and 3 bases, there was a span of 12 bases. The CDR3 reads CSVEDRTENYEQYF. The DNA of the CDR3 is TGCAGCGTTGAAGATAGAACGGAAAACTACGAGCAGTACTTC.

This clonotype has only a few counts. The genes are TRBV18 and TRBJ2-7, with a tentative D call TRBD1 (6 bases). Trimming took off 4 bases at V and 3 bases at J, with 13 bases between the two ends. CDR1 and CDR2 from the germline V gene are KGHSH and LQKENI. The CDR3 spans 14 residues. This CDR3 is CASSLGQQIYEQYF. The CDR3 DNA is TGTGCCAGCTCACTAGGACAGCAGATCTACGAGCAGTACTTC.

This chain links TRBV9 with TRBJ2-7; TRBD1 is a possible D gene (6 bases). The germline V gene has CDR1 SGDLS and CDR2 YYNGEE. With 2 bases removed from V and 4 bases from J, the gap between germline ends came to 16 bases. The CDR3 extends over 15 amino acids. CDR3 loop: CASSVSWTAAYEQYF. The CDR3 DNA reads TGTGCCAGCAGCGTGTCATGGACAGCCGCATACGAGCAGTACTTC. Complete variable domain (other parts from reference TRBV9 and TRBJ2-7): DSGVTQTPKHLITATGQRVTLRCSPRSGDLSVYWYQQSLDQGLQFLIQYYNGEERAKGNILERFSAQQFPDLHSELNLSSLELGDSALYFCASSVSWTAAYEQYFGPGTRLTVT.

The J gene is TRBJ2-1, the V gene TRBV5-6, with D tentatively TRBD2 (5 bases). Per germline, CDR1 SGHDT and CDR2 YYEEEE. The CDR3 loop spans 15 amino acids. The germline V and J ends were trimmed by 1 base and 9 bases, with 17 bases remaining between them. Written as DNA, the CDR3 is TGTGCCAGCAGCTTGTCCCCCGGGGAGCCGAGTGAGCAGTTCTTC. The encoded protein is CASSLSPGEPSEQFF.

The gene calls are TRBV20-1 and TRBJ1-2, with D uncertain. Germline lookup yields CDR1 DFQATT and CDR2 SNEGSKA (reference sequence). Between the trimmed V and J ends, which lost 3 bases and 9 bases, there was a span of 14 bases. This CDR3 spans 12 amino acids. Here the CDR3 reads CSASAAFGRYTF. CDR3 in DNA: TGCAGTGCTAGTGCGGCATTCGGGCGCTACACCTTC.

This clonotype came up a few times. The gene calls are TRBV13 and TRBJ2-1; 10 bases agree with TRBD1. The CDR3 has 16 residues. V shed 6 bases and J 9 bases; nucleotides not matched to a gene: 14. Germline lookup yields CDR1 PRHDT and CDR2 FYEKMQ (reference sequence). CDR3 in amino acids: CASRLLPGQGYPEQFF. As DNA, the CDR3 is TGTGCCAGCAGGCTCCTTCCGGGACAGGGGTACCCTGAGCAGTTCTTC.

The chain combines TRBV12-3 or TRBV12-4 with TRBJ2-1; 7 bases line up with TRBD2. With V trimmed by 6 bases and J by 2 bases, 7 bases remained unmatched. The CDR3 sequence is 15 residues long. CDR3 region: CASSYSGPAYNEQFF. CDR3 DNA: TGTGCCAGCAGCTATAGCGGGCCGGCCTACAATGAGCAGTTCTTC.

The chain uses TRBV28 and TRBJ2-7, with TRBD1 identical over 11 bases. Germline-derived CDR1 and CDR2 are MDHEN and SYDVKM. The ends lost 6 bases at V and 4 bases at J; junction bases unmatched: 8. The CDR3 length is 15 residues. The DNA for the CDR3 is TGTGCCAGCAGAACCGGGACAGGGGGTTGGTACGAGCAGTACTTC. Residues: CASRTGTGGWYEQYF.

This clonotype was detected only a few times. This sequence joins TRBV20-1 and TRBJ2-2; perhaps TRBD2 as D (6 bases). The CDR3 extends over 14 amino acids. CDR1 DFQATT and CDR2 SNEGSKA come from the germline V gene (reference sequence). Trimming took off 4 bases at V and 6 bases at J, with 15 bases between the two ends. The CDR3 loop is CSATGTEWPGELFF. The CDR3 DNA is TGCAGTGCTACAGGGACTGAGTGGCCCGGGGAGCTGTTTTTT.

This clonotype was observed a few times. This rearrangement joins TRBV10-3 to TRBJ2-2; the D is unclear. The ends were cut back, 3 bases at V and 0 bases at J, with 11 bases in the middle. CDR1 is ENHRY, CDR2 SYGVKD, per germline. The CDR3 covers 16 residues. CDR3 coding DNA: TGTGCCATCAGTGAACGTCCAGAAACGAACACCGGGGAGCTGTTTTTT. As protein: CAISERPETNTGELFF.

This chain connects TRBV2 to TRBJ2-7; D is perhaps TRBD1 (6 bases). There are 15 residues in the CDR3. Germline CDR1 SNHLY, CDR2 FYNNEI. Trimming removed 6 bases from V and 2 bases from J, with 17 bases in between. Here the CDR3 DNA reads TGTGCCAGCAGAGCCAACAGGGCCAGAACCTACGAGCAGTACTTC. This gives the protein CASRANRARTYEQYF.

This chain joins TRBV12-3 or TRBV12-4 and TRBJ2-3, with TRBD2 matching over 8 bases. V trimming: 5 bases; J trimming: 2 bases; junction bases outside the gene matches: 9. CDR3 size: 16 residues. CDR3 loop: CASSPWVAGYTDTQYF. Here the CDR3 DNA reads TGTGCCAGCAGTCCCTGGGTAGCGGGGTACACAGATACGCAGTATTTT.

On this clonotype itself: At one end the junction does not follow the germline gene, possibly because of a read error. The J gene is TRBJ2-6, the V gene TRBV10-3, with D possibly matching TRBD1 (6 bases). The CDR3 totals 14 residues. Germline values: CDR1 ENHRY, CDR2 SYGVKD. The CDR3 reads CAISVGAGANFLTF. CDR3 sequence (DNA): TGTGCCATCAGTGTGGGGGCTGGGGCCAACTTCCTGACTTTC.

This clonotype occurred a few times. The rearrangement uses TRBV4-1 and TRBJ1-1; D call uncertain. Germline loops: CDR1 MGHRA, CDR2 YSYEKL. The CDR3 loop spans 14 amino acids. Trimming cost V 0 bases and J 5 bases, with 10 bases left between them. CDR3 protein: CASSQDRSGTEAFF. In DNA form, the CDR3 reads TGCGCCAGCAGCCAAGATCGAAGCGGTACTGAAGCTTTCTTT.

This clonotype was counted a few times. The CDR3 nucleotides read TGCAGCGTTGGGTTCAGGGGTGGGTTAAGGGAGACCCAGTACTTC. This gives the protein CSVGFRGGLRETQYF. V is TRBV29-1 and J is TRBJ2-5; a possible D gene is TRBD1 (6 bases). The CDR3 extends over 15 amino acids. Germline V gene sequence: CDR1 SQVTM, CDR2 ANQGSEA. Trimming removed 4 bases from V and 5 bases from J, with 20 bases in between.

This chain links TRBV9 with TRBJ1-2; D uncertain. CDR3 length: 14 amino acids. Trimming cost V 4 bases and J 4 bases, with 14 bases left between them. Germline V CDR1 and CDR2: SGDLS, YYNGEE. CDR3 residues: CASSPTESIYGYTF. CDR3 DNA sequence: TGTGCCAGCAGCCCTACTGAGAGCATCTATGGCTACACCTTC.

The rearrangement uses TRBV9 and TRBJ2-5; D is undetermined. CDR3 length: 14 residues. V was shortened by 0 bases and J by 5 bases, with 11 bases between the two germline ends. Germline V gene lookup returns CDR1 SGDLS and CDR2 YYNGEE. DNA for the CDR3: TGTGCCAGCAGCGTAGGGGGTAGCTCGGAGACCCAGTACTTC. Translating gives CASSVGGSSETQYF.

The sample holds a few counts of this clonotype. Mismatch with germline at one junction end may stem from a read error. The rearrangement joins TRBV6-4 to TRBJ1-6; D remains ambiguous. The CDR3 covers 9 residues. From germline, CDR1 is MRHNA and CDR2 SNTAGT. The CDR3 loop reads CASRIDGDF. The CDR3 DNA follows: TGTGCCAGCCGGATCGACGGGGATTTT.